The clone carrying this T cell receptor (beta chain) was counted only a few times. This CDR3 contains 14 residues. The V gene lost 3 bases and the J gene lost 1 base, with 10 bases spanning the gap. The germline CDR1 and CDR2 sequences are DFQATT and SNEGSKA (reference sequence). This sample was included in a study of tumor-infiltrating lymphocytes in oesophageal squamous cell carcinoma. TCRdb re-analysed the PCR reads in MiXCR, keeping a single row per CDR3 protein. The sample contains over 20,000 distinct CDR3 sequences, around two fifths of which appear only once. Sequenced input: esophageal tumor tissue. The source is a male donor with esophageal squamous cell carcinoma. The chain recombines TRBV20-1 with TRBJ2-4; the D gene could be TRBD1 or TRBD2 (5 bases each). The CDR3 sequence is CSASFRDAKNIQYF. The DNA of the CDR3 is TGCAGTGCTAGTTTTAGGGACGCCAAAAACATTCAGTACTTC.